These 17 T cell receptor beta chains were all obtained from the same sample, sequenced in a study of OX40 agonist ivuxolimab in advanced cancers. Libraries were prepared by immunoSEQ multiplex PCR; TCRdb keeps only in-frame clonotypes and omits some of them. The repertoire holds roughly 40,000 clones, with 91% as singletons. The sequencing used CD4+ or CD8+ T cells sorted from blood, collected in a trial of the OX40 agonist ivuxolimab. The receptors stem from an adult with an advanced solid tumor such as melanoma, head and neck, liver or kidney cancer.

The chain has TRBV18 and TRBJ1-1; 9 bases fit TRBD1. In germline, CDR1 is KGHSH, CDR2 LQKENI. CDR3 length: 13 amino acids. V shed 5 bases, J shed 10 bases, and the junction held 8 bases outside the gene matches. The CDR3 region is CASSSTGGFGAFF. The CDR3 coding sequence is TGTGCCAGCTCATCGACAGGGGGATTCGGAGCTTTCTTT.

This chain connects TRBV5-5 to TRBJ1-5; D remains unclear. This CDR3 region has 14 residues. Looked up from germline, CDR1 is SGHKS and CDR2 is YYEKEE (reference sequence). The germline V and J ends were trimmed by 3 bases and 1 base, with 8 bases remaining between them. CDR3 coding DNA: TGTGCCAGCAGCTGGAGGCAGAGCAATCAGCCCCAGCATTTT. The encoded protein is CASSWRQSNQPQHF.

The chain is built from TRBV4-2 and TRBJ2-3; 7 bases line up with TRBD2. The CDR3 covers 16 residues. CDR1 LGHNA and CDR2 YNFKEQ come from the germline V gene. The V segment lost 1 base and the J segment 7 bases; nucleotides outside the gene matches: 11. The CDR3 DNA reads as TGTGCCAGCAGCCAAGCCTTTGCGGGAGCTAGGAATACGCAGTATTTT. Translated: CASSQAFAGARNTQYF.

The chain joins TRBV19 to TRBJ2-2, with 14 positions matching TRBD2. The CDR3 sequence is 18 residues long. Unmatched junction bases numbered 10, after V lost 10 bases and J lost 0 bases. Germline V CDR1 and CDR2: LNHDA, SQIVND (reference sequence). CDR3 protein: CANLTSGRARANTGELFF. The CDR3 DNA reads TGTGCCAACCTGACTAGCGGGAGGGCCAGGGCGAACACCGGGGAGCTGTTTTTT.

The CDR3 sequence: CASSPGVSTGEQFF. DNA for the CDR3: TGTGCCAGCAGCCCTGGGGTCTCGACGGGTGAGCAGTTCTTC. The chain uses TRBV5-4 and TRBJ2-1, with no clear D. The ends were cut back, 4 bases at V and 9 bases at J, with 17 bases in the middle. The CDR3 is 14 amino acids. Germline loops: CDR1 SGHNT, CDR2 YYREEE (reference sequence).

This chain uses TRBV9 with TRBJ2-7, with D uncertain. Trimming removed 0 bases from V and 3 bases from J, with 4 bases in between. Germline loops: CDR1 SGDLS, CDR2 YYNGEE. The CDR3 length is 12 residues. CDR3 sequence (DNA): TGTGCCAGCAGCGTAGGGGACTACGAGCAGTACTTC. This sequence encodes CASSVGDYEQYF. The whole variable domain, remainder taken from reference TRBV9 and TRBJ2-7, is DSGVTQTPKHLITATGQRVTLRCSPRSGDLSVYWYQQSLDQGLQFLIQYYNGEERAKGNILERFSAQQFPDLHSELNLSSLELGDSALYFCASSVGDYEQYFGPGTRLTVT.

This clone was counted a single time. The CDR3: CASHSRDRLSQETQYF. In DNA form, the CDR3 reads TGTGCCAGCCATTCCAGGGACAGACTCTCCCAAGAGACCCAGTACTTC. The chain joins TRBV9 to TRBJ2-5; 7 bases agree with TRBD1. V shed 7 bases and J 1 base; nucleotides not matched to a gene: 13. Germline CDR1 SGDLS, CDR2 YYNGEE. The CDR3 has 16 residues.

The V gene is TRBV5-6, the J gene TRBJ1-5; D unclear. The CDR3 runs to 14 residues. Trimming left V 1 base short and J 1 base short, with 6 bases between. CDR1 is SGHDT and CDR2 is YYEEEE in the germline V gene. CDR3 in amino acids: CASSLHGSNQPQHF. The CDR3 DNA reads TGTGCCAGCAGCTTGCATGGAAGCAATCAGCCCCAGCATTTT.

The V and J genes are TRBV13 and TRBJ2-5; D unclear. The germline gives CDR1 PRHDT, CDR2 FYEKMQ (reference sequence). Trimming took off 2 bases at V and 3 bases at J, with 10 bases between the two ends. There are 14 residues in the CDR3. CDR3 residues: CASSLLGMEETQYF. The CDR3 DNA is TGTGCCAGCAGCTTATTAGGGATGGAAGAGACCCAGTACTTC.

The CDR3 bases are TGTGCCAGCAGCCGAGATTCTAGCGGGGGGTCCTACAATGAGCAGTTCTTC. As protein: CASSRDSSGGSYNEQFF. The rearrangement links TRBV7-6 to TRBJ2-1; 11 nucleotides match TRBD2. CDR3 length: 17 residues. J gave up 1 base and V 5 bases, and 7 bases lay outside the gene matches. From germline, CDR1 is SGHVS and CDR2 FNYEAQ.

The chain has TRBV7-9 and TRBJ2-7; D might be TRBD1 (6 bases). Germline V CDR1 and CDR2: SEHNR, FQNEAQ (reference sequence). The CDR3 length is 14 residues. Trimming left V 5 bases short and J 3 bases short, with 14 bases between. The CDR3 here is CASSLTGFRYEQYF. CDR3 nucleotides: TGTGCCAGCAGCCTAACAGGGTTTCGCTACGAGCAGTACTTC.

The CDR3 region is CASSPIWAGNTEAFF. CDR3 nucleotides: TGCGCCAGCAGCCCCATATGGGCGGGTAACACTGAAGCTTTCTTT. This rearrangement joins TRBV4-1 to TRBJ1-1, with unresolved D. In germline, CDR1 is MGHRA, CDR2 YSYEKL. The V gene lost 4 bases and the J gene lost 2 bases, with 14 bases spanning the gap. This CDR3 has 15 residues.

The rearrangement joins TRBV5-1 to TRBJ2-1; D possibly corresponds to TRBD2 (6 bases). This CDR3 has 15 amino acids. Germline loops: CDR1 SGHRS, CDR2 YFSETQ. Trimming took 3 bases from V and 4 from J, leaving 14 bases between them. The CDR3 DNA reads as TGCGCCAGCAGCTCTTCTAGCGTATATTACAATGAGCAGTTCTTC. This gives the protein CASSSSSVYYNEQFF.

A few counts support this clone. The CDR3 here is CASSFLAGGRADEQFF. Written as DNA, the CDR3 is TGCGCCAGCAGCTTCCTAGCGGGCGGGAGGGCCGATGAGCAGTTCTTC. The rearrangement links TRBV5-1 to TRBJ2-1; 9 bases match TRBD2. CDR3 length: 16 residues. Germline-derived CDR1 and CDR2 are SGHRS and YFSETQ. V trimming: 2 bases; J trimming: 8 bases; junction bases outside the gene matches: 11.

The chain employs TRBV13 and TRBJ2-7; D assignment may be TRBD1 or TRBD2 (5 bases each). CDR3 size: 14 residues. Germline CDR1 PRHDT, CDR2 FYEKMQ (reference sequence). V was pared by 5 bases and J by 2 bases, with 13 bases between. The CDR3 sequence: CASSTRDGAYEQYF. CDR3 DNA: TGTGCCAGCAGCACAAGGGACGGTGCCTACGAGCAGTACTTC.

The chain has TRBV6-5 and TRBJ2-3, with D possibly TRBD1 on 6 matching bases. The CDR3 contains 13 residues. With 10 bases removed from V and 2 bases from J, the gap between germline ends came to 13 bases. Germline values: CDR1 MNHEY, CDR2 SVGAGI. The CDR3 spells CATQGSYTDTQYF. The CDR3 DNA sequence: TGTGCCACCCAGGGGAGCTACACAGATACGCAGTATTTT.

This rearrangement joins TRBV5-5 to TRBJ2-7, with D perhaps matching TRBD2 (5 bases). This CDR3 region has 14 residues. V was pared by 4 bases and J by 1 base, with 12 bases between. CDR1 is SGHKS, CDR2 YYEKEE, per germline (reference sequence). In DNA form, the CDR3 reads TGTGCCAGCAGCGCCGGATCGGGGTCCTACGAGCAGTACTTC. It codes for CASSAGSGSYEQYF.